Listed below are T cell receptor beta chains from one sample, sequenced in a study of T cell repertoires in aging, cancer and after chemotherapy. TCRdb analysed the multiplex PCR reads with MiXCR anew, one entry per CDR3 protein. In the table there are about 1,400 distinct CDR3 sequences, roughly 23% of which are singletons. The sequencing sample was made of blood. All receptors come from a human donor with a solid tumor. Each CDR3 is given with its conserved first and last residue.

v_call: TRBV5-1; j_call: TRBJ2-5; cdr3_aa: CASSAHRGLHQETQYF
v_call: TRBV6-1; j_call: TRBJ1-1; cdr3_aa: CASSDLRDTEAFF
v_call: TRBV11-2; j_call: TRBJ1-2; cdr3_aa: CASSLDRDDGYTF
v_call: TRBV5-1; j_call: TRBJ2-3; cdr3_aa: CASSLSAGGNTDTQYF
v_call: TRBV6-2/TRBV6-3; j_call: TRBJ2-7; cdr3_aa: CASSEHRGSDEQYF
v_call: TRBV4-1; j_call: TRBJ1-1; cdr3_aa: CASSQVDMGFRLEAFF
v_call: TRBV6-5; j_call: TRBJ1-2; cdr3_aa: CASRGIYYGYTF
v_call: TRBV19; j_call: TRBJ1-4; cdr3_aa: CASSLTGVEKLFF
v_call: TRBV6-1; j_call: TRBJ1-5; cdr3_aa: CASSGGTVYSNQPQHF
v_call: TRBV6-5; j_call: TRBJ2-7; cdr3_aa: CASRRTGPYEQYF
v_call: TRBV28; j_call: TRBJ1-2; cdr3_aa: CASSSSPLNYGYTF
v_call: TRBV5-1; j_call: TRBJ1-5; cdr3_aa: CASSLGQGPHQPQHF
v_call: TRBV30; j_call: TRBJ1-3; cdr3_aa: CASGRGGGNTIYF
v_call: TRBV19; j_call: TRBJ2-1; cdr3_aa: CASSISSGTKYNEQFF
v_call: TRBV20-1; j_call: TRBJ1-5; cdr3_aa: CSARRDRNNNQPQHF
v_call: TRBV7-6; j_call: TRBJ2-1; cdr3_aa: CASSSANEQFF
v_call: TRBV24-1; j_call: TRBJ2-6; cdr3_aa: CATSTTGEAGANVLTF
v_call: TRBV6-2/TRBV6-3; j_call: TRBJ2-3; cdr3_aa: CASRPNFGRAGDTQYF
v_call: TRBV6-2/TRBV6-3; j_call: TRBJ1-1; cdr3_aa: CASRLDTSNTEAFF
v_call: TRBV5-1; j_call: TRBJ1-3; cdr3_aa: CASSSDGDRVGNTIYF
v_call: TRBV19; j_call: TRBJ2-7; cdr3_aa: CASSIATSGIYEQYF
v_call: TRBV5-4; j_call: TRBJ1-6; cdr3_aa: CASSLEPGQGASPLHF
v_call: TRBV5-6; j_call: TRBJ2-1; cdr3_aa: CASSFGTGQGNEQFF
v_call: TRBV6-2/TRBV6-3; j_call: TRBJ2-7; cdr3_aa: CASSAGTSGYEQYF
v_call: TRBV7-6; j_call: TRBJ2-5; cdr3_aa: CASSLAFGTEETQYF
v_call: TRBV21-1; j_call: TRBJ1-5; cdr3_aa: CASNPRTGGNQPQHF
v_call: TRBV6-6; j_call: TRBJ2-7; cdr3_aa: CASSLSGTGTTREQYF
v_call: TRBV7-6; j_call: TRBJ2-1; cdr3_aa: CASSPEGAGSSYNEQFF
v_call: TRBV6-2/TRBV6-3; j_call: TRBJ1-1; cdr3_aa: CASSQTGTEAFF
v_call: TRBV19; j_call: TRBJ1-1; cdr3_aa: CASKNLMGMNTEAFF
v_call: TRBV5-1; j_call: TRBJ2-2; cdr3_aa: CASSLRPRLNTGELFF
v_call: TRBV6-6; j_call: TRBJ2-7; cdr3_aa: CASRTPLEQYF
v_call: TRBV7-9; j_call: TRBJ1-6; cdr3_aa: CASSPRGGGAGLMPLHF
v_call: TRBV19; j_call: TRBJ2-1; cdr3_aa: CASSIATSGFTNEQFF
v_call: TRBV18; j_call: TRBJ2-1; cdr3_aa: CASSRLAGEWNEQFF
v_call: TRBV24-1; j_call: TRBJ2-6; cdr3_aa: CATSDGYSGANVLTF
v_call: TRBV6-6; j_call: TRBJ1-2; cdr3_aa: CASSYESYGYTF
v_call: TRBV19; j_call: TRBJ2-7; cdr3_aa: CASSSRPDAYEQYF
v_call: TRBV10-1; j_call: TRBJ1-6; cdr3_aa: CASRADSENSPLHF
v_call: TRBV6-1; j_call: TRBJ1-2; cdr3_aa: CASSGRGRQGPFNYNYTF
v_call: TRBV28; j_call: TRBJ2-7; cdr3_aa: CASRSTGNLILGRYEQYF